The 15 T cell receptor beta chains below come from one sample, sequenced in a study of blood T cell repertoires in COVID-19. TCRdb's copy holds only in-frame clones and misses some; the assay was immunoSEQ multiplex PCR. The table has 200,000 to 250,000 clones, 75% to 85% seen once. The sample comprised peripheral blood. These receptors came from a woman in her 70s with COVID-19, enrolled during active disease.

V is TRBV21-1 and J is TRBJ1-6. TRBV21-1 is described as a pseudogene. This CDR3 has 16 amino acids. The CDR3: CASSKEGGGNNSPLHF. In nucleotides, the CDR3 is TGTGCCAGCAGCAAAGAGGGGGGGGGCAATAATTCACCCCTCCACTTT.

The chain couples TRBV19 to TRBJ1-1; the match to TRBD1 covers 8 bases. CDR1 LNHDA and CDR2 SQIVND come from the germline V gene (reference sequence). The CDR3 is made up of 16 amino acids. J was trimmed by 4 bases and V by 1 base; bases with no gene match: 8. CDR3 region: CASSIAFGQGSTEAFF. The CDR3, as DNA: TGTGCCAGTAGTATAGCCTTTGGACAGGGATCCACTGAAGCTTTCTTT. Filled out from reference TRBV19 and TRBJ1-1, the complete variable domain reads DGGITQSPKYLFRKEGQNVTLSCEQNLNHDAMYWYRQDPGQGLRLIYYSQIVNDFQKGDIAEGYSVSREKKESFPLTVTSAQKNPTAFYLCASSIAFGQGSTEAFFGQGTRLTVV.

This sequence joins TRBV3-1 (or the pseudogene TRBV3-2) and TRBJ2-7, with 7 bases fitting TRBD1. The germline gives CDR1 LGHDT, CDR2 YNNKEL (reference sequence). Germline trimming cut 3 bases from V and 9 bases from J; bases unmatched to any gene: 14. The CDR3 runs to 15 residues. DNA of the CDR3: TGTGCCAGCAGCCATGGAACAGGGGAAGGAGTTGGGCAGTACTTC. It yields the protein CASSHGTGEGVGQYF.

The chain couples TRBV9 to TRBJ1-1; 7 bases are shared with TRBD1. The CDR3 totals 16 residues. CDR1 and CDR2 (germline): SGDLS, YYNGEE. V dropped 0 bases and J dropped 6; count of bases not matched to a gene: 11. The CDR3 sequence: CASSVVPTGMVAEAFF. Here the CDR3 DNA reads TGTGCCAGCAGCGTAGTCCCGACAGGGATGGTAGCTGAAGCTTTCTTT.

The chain is built from TRBV7-8 and TRBJ2-2, with D possibly matching TRBD1 (5 bases). Germline lookup yields CDR1 SGHVS and CDR2 FQNEAQ. The germline V and J ends were trimmed by 2 bases and 0 bases, with 10 bases remaining between them. The CDR3 totals 16 residues. The CDR3 loop is CASSLRGFANTGELFF. In nucleotides, the CDR3 is TGTGCCAGCAGCTTAAGGGGATTCGCGAACACCGGGGAGCTGTTTTTT.

The V gene is TRBV24-1, the J gene TRBJ2-4, with 7 bases lining up with TRBD1. CDR1 KGHDR and CDR2 SFDVKD come from the germline V gene. V shed 3 bases, J shed 0 bases, and the junction held 10 bases outside the gene matches. CDR3 length: 18 residues. The DNA for the CDR3 is TGTGCCACCAGTGATCAGAATACAGGGGAACCAGCCAAAAACATTCAGTACTTC. This gives the protein CATSDQNTGEPAKNIQYF.

This clone came up once. The chain links TRBV7-3 to TRBJ2-1; unclear D gene. With 3 bases removed from V and 4 bases from J, the gap between germline ends came to 7 bases. The CDR3 is 13 amino acids. The germline gives CDR1 SGHTA, CDR2 FQGTGA. CDR3 residues: CASSLWQYNEQFF. The CDR3 nucleotides are TGTGCCAGCAGCTTGTGGCAGTACAATGAGCAGTTCTTC.

In its sample, this clone was seen a few times. V is TRBV7-9 and J is TRBJ1-4; D unclear. CDR3 length: 16 residues. The V end was cut by 5 bases, the J end by 8 bases, with 21 bases between. From germline, CDR1 is SEHNR and CDR2 FQNEAQ (reference sequence). The CDR3: CASSETKRARNEKLFF. CDR3 nucleotides: TGTGCCAGCAGCGAAACAAAGAGGGCTAGGAACGAAAAACTGTTTTTT.

The chain uses TRBV11-3 and TRBJ1-2; tentative D call: TRBD1 (5 bases). Trimming cost V 0 bases and J 8 bases, with 13 bases left between them. This CDR3 is built from 14 residues. Germline V gives CDR1 SGHNT, CDR2 YENEEA. The CDR3 sequence is CASSLDPRAGGYTF. CDR3 DNA sequence: TGTGCCAGCAGCTTAGATCCCAGGGCGGGAGGCTACACCTTC.

This clone turned up a few times. The chain combines TRBV9 with TRBJ1-2; D is perhaps TRBD1 (6 bases). The CDR3 sequence is 15 residues long. Germline V CDR1 and CDR2: SGDLS, YYNGEE. The ends were cut back, 5 bases at V and 1 base at J, with 15 bases in the middle. This chain's CDR3 is CASRGTGKFNYGYTF. In DNA, the CDR3 is TGTGCCAGCAGGGGCACAGGGAAATTTAACTATGGCTACACCTTC. The variable domain in full, completed from reference TRBV9 and TRBJ1-2, reads DSGVTQTPKHLITATGQRVTLRCSPRSGDLSVYWYQQSLDQGLQFLIQYYNGEERAKGNILERFSAQQFPDLHSELNLSSLELGDSALYFCASRGTGKFNYGYTFGSGTRLTVV.

V and J are TRBV5-1 and TRBJ1-1; tentative D call: TRBD1 (5 bases). The CDR3 is 13 amino acids. CDR1 and CDR2 from the germline V gene are SGHRS and YFSETQ. The V gene lost 3 bases and the J gene lost 3 bases, with 9 bases spanning the gap. CDR3 amino acids: CASSYDSHTEAFF. CDR3 DNA: TGCGCCAGCAGCTATGACAGTCACACTGAAGCTTTCTTT.

The chain carries TRBV4-2 and TRBJ1-2; D ambiguous. V lost 0 bases to trimming and J lost 8 bases, with 16 bases between them. CDR3 length: 15 residues. CDR1 LGHNA and CDR2 YNFKEQ come from the germline V gene. CDR3: CASSQDPTRRRGYTF. In DNA, the CDR3 is TGTGCCAGCAGCCAAGATCCGACCAGGAGGAGAGGCTACACCTTC.

CDR3 protein: CASSYPRTQREDEKLFF. The CDR3 DNA follows: TGTGCCAGCAGTTACCCACGGACCCAGAGGGAGGATGAAAAACTGTTTTTT. The chain carries TRBV6-2 or TRBV6-3 and TRBJ1-4, with no clear D. The ends were cut back, 2 bases at V and 6 bases at J, with 19 bases in the middle. This CDR3 is built from 17 residues. CDR1 is MNHEY and CDR2 is SVGEGT in the germline V gene.

The gene calls are TRBV7-2 and TRBJ2-7; 10 bases match TRBD1. The CDR3 is 15 residues long. Trimming at V came to 2 bases and at J to 3 bases, leaving 4 bases not matched to a gene. Germline CDR1 SGHTA, CDR2 FQGNSA. The CDR3 sequence is CASSLYRTGGYEQYF. CDR3 coding DNA: TGTGCCAGCAGCTTATACAGGACAGGGGGCTACGAGCAGTACTTC.

V usage is TRBV27 and J usage is TRBJ1-2; TRBD1 matches at 8 bases. Germline V gene lookup returns CDR1 MNHEY and CDR2 SMNVEV (reference sequence). With 3 bases clipped from V and 6 bases from J, the junction kept 3 bases outside the gene matches. The CDR3 consists of 13 residues. CDR3 residues: CASSFTGGDGYTF. The CDR3 region has the DNA TGTGCCAGCAGTTTTACAGGGGGGGATGGCTACACCTTC.